A selection of T cell receptor beta chains follows, all from one sample in a study of T cell changes during pregnancy in multiple sclerosis. TCRdb keeps only in-frame clones here, not all; method: immunoSEQ multiplex PCR. The table lists around 70,000 clones, more than 80% of them singletons. The sequences come from peripheral blood, collected in the second trimester of pregnancy. The receptors stem from a female donor in good health, enrolled as a control in a pregnancy study. The CDR3 runs from the conserved cysteine through the conserved F or W. The D gene is left open where the match is weak. Some rows have no size entry. The others give once, few or many, or a class for an expanded clone.

D gene	V gene	clone size	J gene	CDR3 protein	CDR3 DNA
-	TRBV27	-	TRBJ1-5	CASSLWGGGQPQHF	TGTGCCAGCAGTTTATGGGGGGGCGGACAGCCCCAGCATTTT
-	TRBV7-2	-	TRBJ1-1	CASSLVTSGRGLGTEAFF	TGTGCCAGCAGCTTAGTCACGTCGGGGCGGGGATTGGGCACTGAAGCTTTCTTT
-	TRBV7-2	-	TRBJ1-2	CASSLALGGAGFGYTF	TGTGCCAGCAGCTTAGCGCTCGGGGGGGCGGGGTTTGGCTACACCTTC
TRBD1	TRBV28	-	TRBJ1-6	CASMGGTGVSPLHF	TGTGCCAGCATGGGAGGGACAGGGGTGTCACCCCTCCACTTT
TRBD1	TRBV5-1	-	TRBJ1-4	CASSSRGGQGEKLFF	TGCGCCAGCAGCAGTAGGGGGGGACAGGGGGAAAAACTGTTTTTT
-	TRBV11-3	once	TRBJ2-7	CASSLDSSGEQYF	TGTGCCAGCAGCTTAGATTCCTCGGGGGAGCAGTACTTC
TRBD2	TRBV19	-	TRBJ2-1	CATRGGGAYNEQFF	TGTGCCACCAGGGGCGGGGGGGCCTACAATGAGCAGTTCTTC
TRBD1	TRBV14	-	TRBJ1-4	CASSQSDRDEKLFF	TGTGCCAGCAGCCAATCGGACAGGGATGAAAAACTGTTTTTT
-	TRBV12-5	-	TRBJ2-3	CASGLGTDTDTQYF	TGTGCTAGTGGTTTGGGGACTGACACAGATACGCAGTATTTT
TRBD1	TRBV15	once	TRBJ1-5	CATSLTGGEYSNQPQHF	TGTGCCACCAGCTTAACAGGGGGGGAGTATAGCAATCAGCCCCAGCATTTT
-	TRBV10-1	-	TRBJ1-5	CASITGRDQPQHF	TGCGCCAGCATTACAGGGAGGGATCAGCCCCAGCATTTT
-	TRBV11-3	-	TRBJ1-2	CASSLDLNREINYGYTF	TGTGCCAGCAGCTTAGACCTCAACAGAGAAATTAACTATGGCTACACCTTC
TRBD1	TRBV19	-	TRBJ1-5	CASTSGTVGNQPQHF	TGTGCCAGTACTAGCGGGACAGTGGGCAATCAGCCCCAGCATTTT